This is a list of T cell receptor beta chains from one sample in a study of blood T cell repertoires in COVID-19. Assay: immunoSEQ multiplex PCR; the TCRdb copy retains only in-frame clones and omits some. The data hold fewer than 300,000 clones, with 80% to 95% observed a single time. The sequenced material came from PBMCs or T cells enriched from blood (not recorded which). Receptor source: a woman aged 30 to 39 who had recovered from COVID-19. Each CDR3 is given with its conserved first and last residue. The order of the fields is J gene, clone size, V gene, D gene, CDR3 DNA, CDR3 protein. D genes are given only for firm matches. A row's size may be missing; if present it is once, few, many or a size class.

>TRBJ2-5|-|TRBV7-7|TRBD2
TGTGCTAGCAGCGATCTAGCGGGAGGCCAAGAGACCCAGTACTTC
CASSDLAGGQETQYF
>TRBJ1-2|-|TRBV3-1/TRBV3-2|TRBD1
TGTGCCAGCAGCCAAGATCGGGTACAGGGGGTCTATGGCTACACCTTC
CASSQDRVQGVYGYTF
>TRBJ2-2|-|TRBV27|-
TGTGCCAGCAGTTTACGGACTGTTAACACCGGGGAGCTGTTTTTT
CASSLRTVNTGELFF
>TRBJ1-4|-|TRBV5-6|TRBD1
TGTGCCAGCAGCTTGGGGGGACAGGGGAGTGAAAAACTGTTTTTT
CASSLGGQGSEKLFF
>TRBJ2-3|-|TRBV30|TRBD2
TGTGCCTGGACTAGCGGGAGCTTTCTCACAGATACGCAGTATTTT
CAWTSGSFLTDTQYF
>TRBJ1-1|once|TRBV5-8|TRBD1
TGTGCCAGCAGCTTGGGAGGGACAGGGGCAGGGGACACTGAAGCTTTCTTT
CASSLGGTGAGDTEAFF
>TRBJ1-2|-|TRBV5-8|-
TGTGCCAGCAGCCCCACCCCGCGACAGCTCTTTTATGGCTACACCTTC
CASSPTPRQLFYGYTF
>TRBJ2-3|-|TRBV4-3|-
TGCGCCAGCAGCCAAAGTCGTTTCGAGACAGCTACGCAGTATTTT
CASSQSRFETATQYF
>TRBJ1-4|-|TRBV11-2|-
TGTGCCAGCAGCTTAACGTTCAGGGAGGTGAATGAAAAACTGTTTTTT
CASSLTFREVNEKLFF
>TRBJ2-1|-|TRBV29-1|TRBD2
TGCAGCGTTGAATCGGGGCTAGCGGTTTACAATGAGCAGTTCTTC
CSVESGLAVYNEQFF
>TRBJ2-1|-|TRBV9|-
TGTGCCAGCAGCGTAGCTGATGGCAGTTACAATGAGCAGTTCTTC
CASSVADGSYNEQFF
>TRBJ2-5|-|TRBV5-1|-
TGCGCCAGCAGCTTGGGAGAAGAGACCCAGTACTTC
CASSLGEETQYF
>TRBJ1-5|-|TRBV15|-
TGTGCCACCAGCAGCCCCGGGGGGGTGGGGGGCGCGGATCAGCCCCAGCATTTT
CATSSPGGVGGADQPQHF
>TRBJ1-5|-|TRBV19|-
TGTGCCAGTAGTATTTCCGCGTATAGCAATCAGCCCCAGCATTTT
CASSISAYSNQPQHF
>TRBJ2-4|-|TRBV5-1|-
TGCGCCAGCAGTCTACTGGGACTAGCCAAAAACATTCAGTACTTC
CASSLLGLAKNIQYF
>TRBJ1-5|-|TRBV18|TRBD1
TGTGCCAGCTCACTAGAGGGGGCAAGCAATCAGCCCCAGCATTTT
CASSLEGASNQPQHF
>TRBJ2-3|-|TRBV4-3|TRBD2
TGCGCCAGCAGCCCAAATGGACTAGCGGCCAACACAGATACGCAGTATTTT
CASSPNGLAANTDTQYF
>TRBJ2-3|-|TRBV5-4|-
TGTGCCAGCAGCGGATCTCGACAGTCCGGCACAGATACGCAGTATTTT
CASSGSRQSGTDTQYF
>TRBJ1-2|-|TRBV28|TRBD1
TGTGCCAGCAGTCGAGTTTGGACAGGGGAAAACTATGGCTACACCTTC
CASSRVWTGENYGYTF
>TRBJ2-2|-|TRBV7-3|TRBD2
TGTGCCAGCAGTCGACTAGCGGGAGGGAAGAACGCGAACACCGGGGAGCTGTTTTTT
CASSRLAGGKNANTGELFF
>TRBJ2-1|-|TRBV4-2|-
TGTGCCAGCAGCCAAGATAGGGGCTCCTACAATGAGCAGTTCTTC
CASSQDRGSYNEQFF
>TRBJ2-7|-|TRBV5-5|TRBD1
TGTGCCAGCAGCTTGGCGGTAATGGGAGACAGGGCCTACGAGCAGTACTTC
CASSLAVMGDRAYEQYF
>TRBJ2-7|-|TRBV4-1|TRBD2
TGCGCCAGCAGCCCCGGGACTAGAGGGGGAGACGAGCAGTACTTC
CASSPGTRGGDEQYF
>TRBJ1-1|once|TRBV7-2|-
TGTGCCAGCAGCCGCCGGACACCCATCGCTACTGAAGCTTTCTTT
CASSRRTPIATEAFF
>TRBJ2-6|-|TRBV5-1|TRBD1
TGCGCCAGCAGCTTTCAGGGGGCGTCTGGGGCCAACGTCCTGACTTTC
CASSFQGASGANVLTF
>TRBJ1-1|-|TRBV19|TRBD1
TGTGCCAGTAGTATTCGACAGGGGGCTGCTGAAGCTTTCTTT
CASSIRQGAAEAFF
>TRBJ2-7|-|TRBV6-5|TRBD2
TGTGCCAGCAGGGGGACTAGCGGATACGAGCAGTACTTC
CASRGTSGYEQYF
>TRBJ2-7|-|TRBV7-9|TRBD2
TGTGCCAGCAGTCCGAGAGCGGGAGTAACCTACGAGCAGTACTTC
CASSPRAGVTYEQYF
>TRBJ1-6|-|TRBV5-4|TRBD1
TGTGCCAGCAGCATACCGGGACAGCCTAATTCACCCCTCCACTTT
CASSIPGQPNSPLHF
>TRBJ1-5|-|TRBV10-3|TRBD1
TGTGCCATCAAAAGGGGACAGGGTGATCAGCCCCAGCATTTT
CAIKRGQGDQPQHF
>TRBJ2-4|-|TRBV28|-
TGTGCCAGCAGTTCGCCCACTGCCAAAAACATTCAGTACTTC
CASSSPTAKNIQYF
>TRBJ2-1|-|TRBV2|-
TGTGCCAGCAGTCCTAAGTATGAGCAGTTCTTC
CASSPKYEQFF
>TRBJ1-1|-|TRBV19|-
TGTGCCAGTAGTTTTCTCCGCGCTCAGAACACTGAAGCTTTCTTT
CASSFLRAQNTEAFF
>TRBJ2-5|-|TRBV28|TRBD2
TGTGCCAGCAGTCCGCCTCAGCGGGGGGCATTCCAAGAGACCCAGTACTTC
CASSPPQRGAFQETQYF
>TRBJ2-1|-|TRBV7-2|TRBD2
TGTGCCAGCAGCCCGGGACTAGTCGGTGAGCAGTTCTTC
CASSPGLVGEQFF
>TRBJ2-7|-|TRBV14|TRBD1
TGTGCCAGCAGCCCCCGGACAGGGGCCTACGAGCAGTACTTC
CASSPRTGAYEQYF
>TRBJ2-5|-|TRBV5-1|TRBD2
TGCGCCAGCAGCTTGGTACTAGCGGGAGTATTGGAGACCCAGTACTTC
CASSLVLAGVLETQYF
>TRBJ2-7|-|TRBV27|TRBD2
TGTGCCAGCAGAAAGACTAGCGGGAGGTACTACGAGCAGTACTTC
CASRKTSGRYYEQYF
>TRBJ1-1|-|TRBV6-5|-
TGTGCCAGCAGTTCCCCCCCAGGGATGAGGAACACTGAAGCTTTCTTT
CASSSPPGMRNTEAFF
>TRBJ2-1|-|TRBV6-2/TRBV6-3|-
TGTGCCAGCAGTCACGCCGGGGGACGAGGTGAGCAGTTCTTC
CASSHAGGRGEQFF
>TRBJ2-1|-|TRBV7-2|-
TGTGCCAGCAGCCCTGGGCGGGGAGTCTACAATGAGCAGTTCTTC
CASSPGRGVYNEQFF